The next 17 T cell receptor beta chains were all read from a single sample in a study of blood T cells in healthy people across ages. Next came a second PCR, run for about 6 to 12 cycles, which used a sample-barcoded 5' primer along with a J-beta primer mix. TCRdb analysed the 5' RACE reads with MiXCR anew, one entry per CDR3 protein. Here the sample spans fewer than 900,000 distinct CDR3 sequences, under 40% being singletons. Specimen: blood. Receptors were obtained from a man younger than 35 in good health.

This clonotype was found a few times. This rearrangement joins TRBV4-2 to TRBJ2-1; D might be TRBD2 (5 bases). The CDR3 is 17 amino acids. Trimming removed 1 base at V and 3 bases at J, with 16 bases between. Germline assignment: CDR1 LGHNA and CDR2 YNFKEQ. This CDR3 is CASSQVAREWGYNEQFF. In DNA form, the CDR3 reads TGTGCCAGCAGCCAAGTAGCCCGGGAATGGGGCTACAATGAGCAGTTCTTC.

V usage is TRBV29-1 and J usage is TRBJ1-2, with D unclear. Germline CDR1 reads SQVTM; CDR2 reads ANQGSEA. The ends were cut back, 7 bases at V and 2 bases at J, with 17 bases in the middle. The CDR3 is 14 amino acids. CDR3 bases: TGCAGCGGTTGGGTGGGAGGGAAGAACTATGGCTACACCTTC. Protein: CSGWVGGKNYGYTF.

The rearrangement uses TRBV7-2 and TRBJ1-5; 8 bases map to TRBD1. V shed 3 bases, J shed 6 bases, and the junction held 10 bases outside the gene matches. Germline V CDR1 and CDR2: SGHTA, FQGNSA. The CDR3 consists of 16 residues. The CDR3 is CASSFFGGQGGQPQHF. The CDR3 nucleotides are TGTGCCAGCAGCTTTTTCGGCGGACAGGGTGGTCAGCCCCAGCATTTT. The complete variable domain, with remaining parts taken from reference TRBV7-2 and TRBJ1-5, reads GAGVSQSPSNKVTEKGKDVELRCDPISGHTALYWYRQSLGQGLEFLIYFQGNSAPDKSGLPSDRFSAERTGGSVSTLTIQRTQQEDSAVYLCASSFFGGQGGQPQHFGDGTRLSIL.

This clonotype has more than one count but fewer than ten. The V and J genes are TRBV13 and TRBJ2-5; D not certain. The CDR3 totals 15 residues. V lost 7 bases, J lost 3 bases, and 18 bases lay in between. CDR1 and CDR2 (germline): PRHDT, FYEKMQ (reference sequence). Here the CDR3 reads CASTLGPTAEETQYF. The CDR3 DNA follows: TGTGCCAGCACCCTAGGGCCGACTGCCGAAGAGACCCAGTACTTC.

The chain joins TRBV5-1 to TRBJ2-3, with unresolved D. CDR3 size: 14 residues. From germline, CDR1 is SGHRS and CDR2 YFSETQ. V was shortened by 0 bases and J by 2 bases, with 7 bases between the two germline ends. The CDR3 sequence is CASSLALTTDTQYF. The CDR3 bases are TGCGCCAGCAGCTTGGCACTGACCACAGATACGCAGTATTTT.

The chain employs TRBV20-1 and TRBJ2-1; no firm D call. CDR3 length: 17 residues. Per germline, CDR1 DFQATT and CDR2 SNEGSKA (reference sequence). Trimming cost V 6 bases and J 1 base, with 22 bases left between them. The CDR3 nucleotides are TGCAGTGCAAGTGGGGTCCAAGACCGAATGTCCTACAATGAGCAGTTCTTC. It yields the protein CSASGVQDRMSYNEQFF.

This clonotype was recorded only once. As the CDR3 is not closed by the conserved phenylalanine or tryptophan, this likely results from a read error. This chain uses TRBV7-9 with TRBJ1-1, with 7 bases matching TRBD1. Germline loops: CDR1 SEHNR, CDR2 FQNEAQ (reference sequence). V lost 6 bases to trimming and J lost 4 bases; unmatched junction nucleotides: 11. This CDR3 region has 15 residues. CDR3 bases: TGTGCCAGCAGACATCACACAGGGGTGGTCACTGAAGCTTTCTCT. Its translation is CASRHHTGVVTEAFS.

This sequence joins TRBV12-3 or TRBV12-4 and TRBJ1-6; the match to TRBD1 covers 10 bases. The CDR3 spans 15 residues. V shed 1 base and J 9 bases; nucleotides not matched to a gene: 3. The CDR3 sequence: CASSLGTGGSSPLHF. The CDR3 nucleotides read TGTGCCAGCAGTTTAGGGACAGGGGGATCTTCACCCCTCCACTTT.

A word on this clonotype: A single base separates this from a much larger clone, so it may be a read error. In this CDR3 the conserved last residue, phenylalanine or tryptophan, is missing, so a read error is likely. The chain combines TRBV20-1 with TRBJ2-1; D possibly corresponds to TRBD2 (5 bases). CDR1 and CDR2 (germline): DFQATT, SNEGSKA (reference sequence). The CDR3 runs to 16 residues. The ends were cut back, 5 bases at V and 4 bases at J, with 21 bases in the middle. CDR3 in amino acids: CSAPPVGGLGYNEQFL. The CDR3 coding sequence is TGCAGTGCTCCCCCGGTGGGCGGGTTGGGATACAATGAGCAGTTCTTG.

CDR3: CASSEDRGNTIYF. CDR3 coding DNA: TGCGCCAGCAGCGAGGACAGGGGAAACACCATATATTTT. J is TRBJ1-3 and V is TRBV5-1; 7 nucleotides agree with TRBD1. The V gene end was trimmed by 4 bases and the J gene end by 4 bases; junction bases not matched to a gene: 2. Germline CDR1 SGHRS, CDR2 YFSETQ. This CDR3 contains 13 residues.

Turning to this clonotype: A read error may produce the germline difference seen at one junction end. The CDR3 region has the DNA TGCAGCGTTGTTACCGGGTCTGGGAATCGGCCCCAGCATTTT. Protein sequence: CSVVTGSGNRPQHF. The V call is TRBV29-1, the J call TRBJ1-5; unclear D gene. Germline V gene sequence: CDR1 SQVTM, CDR2 ANQGSEA. The CDR3 has 14 residues.

The rearrangement links TRBV3-1 to TRBJ2-4; 10 bases agree with TRBD1. The V gene's germline CDR1 is LGHDT and CDR2 YNNKEL (reference sequence). With 3 bases clipped from V and 8 bases from J, the junction kept 10 bases outside the gene matches. CDR3 length equals 16 residues. CDR3 amino acids: CASSQAGQGIRDIQYF. CDR3 in DNA: TGTGCCAGCAGCCAGGCGGGACAGGGGATTCGGGACATTCAGTACTTC.

This chain uses TRBV7-2 with TRBJ2-3, with D perhaps TRBD1 (5 bases). Trimming left V 0 bases short and J 0 bases short, with 10 bases between. The V gene's germline CDR1 is SGHTA and CDR2 FQGNSA. The CDR3 is 16 amino acids. The CDR3 DNA reads as TGTGCCAGCAGCTTAGCAGACAGATTTAGCACAGATACGCAGTATTTT. This encodes CASSLADRFSTDTQYF. Together with reference TRBV7-2 and TRBJ2-3, the CDR3 gives the full variable domain: GAGVSQSPSNKVTEKGKDVELRCDPISGHTALYWYRQSLGQGLEFLIYFQGNSAPDKSGLPSDRFSAERTGGSVSTLTIQRTQQEDSAVYLCASSLADRFSTDTQYFGPGTRLTVL.

J is TRBJ2-3 and V is TRBV10-3; D possibly corresponds to TRBD2 (5 bases). The CDR3 spans 13 residues. CDR1 and CDR2 (germline): ENHRY, SYGVKD. V lost 2 bases and J lost 5, with 8 bases in between. CDR3 in DNA: TGTGCCATCAGTGAGAGCGGTATAGATACGCAGTATTTT. Residues: CAISESGIDTQYF.

The V call is TRBV20-1, the J call TRBJ2-7; D may be TRBD1 or TRBD2 (5 bases each). CDR1 and CDR2 (germline): DFQATT, SNEGSKA (reference sequence). Trimming took 4 bases from V and 1 from J, leaving 17 bases between them. The CDR3 covers 15 residues. The chain's CDR3 is CSAIRRGGLSYEQYF. The CDR3 DNA reads TGCAGTGCTATTCGACGGGGCGGCTTGTCCTACGAGCAGTACTTC.

The table lists this clonotype with a few counts. The chain links TRBV27 to TRBJ2-5, with 7 positions matching TRBD1. V was clipped by 3 bases and J by 5 bases; unmatched bases: 6. Germline values: CDR1 MNHEY, CDR2 SMNVEV (reference sequence). This CDR3 is built from 14 residues. The DNA of the CDR3 is TGTGCCAGCAGTTTTAGGGACAGAGGGGAGACCCAGTACTTC. Protein product: CASSFRDRGETQYF.

This clonotype has a handful of counts. This chain links TRBV2 with TRBJ1-1; D is unresolved. Per germline, CDR1 SNHLY and CDR2 FYNNEI. The CDR3 consists of 14 residues. Trimming took off 3 bases at V and 5 bases at J, with 13 bases between the two ends. The CDR3 DNA is TGTGCCAGCAGTGAGTTACCTGTAGGAACTGAAGCTTTCTTT. Protein sequence: CASSELPVGTEAFF.